These T cell receptor beta chains were read from a single sample in a study of shared clonotypes between healthy human individuals. The table came from immunoSEQ multiplex PCR; TCRdb's copy has only in-frame clones and leaves some out. The repertoire holds 2 million to 2.5 million clones, around 90% seen once, with around 0.35% in the top ten. Sequenced input: naive CD4+ T cells from PBMCs. Receptors originate from a man aged 18 to 30 in good health. Some clones in this sample may be carry-over from other donors' samples. Both conserved end residues are part of each CDR3. The D gene is left open where the match is weak. A clone size is listed for some rows: how often the clone was seen (once, few, many), or a class if it is expanded.

v_gene,j_gene,abundance,d_gene,CDR3nt,CDR3aa
TRBV6-4,TRBJ2-1,.,TRBD2,TGTGCCAGCAGTGACTCTAGGGGACTAGCGGGAGTCGATGAGCAGTTCTTC,CASSDSRGLAGVDEQFF
TRBV28,TRBJ2-1,.,.,TGTGCCAGCACCTTGGCCGGGGGCTTCCGTGAGCAGTTCTTC,CASTLAGGFREQFF
TRBV5-8,TRBJ2-2,.,TRBD1,TGTGCCAGCAGCTTACAGGGGATGGTATCGAACACCGGGGAGCTGTTTTTT,CASSLQGMVSNTGELFF
TRBV7-8,TRBJ1-6,.,.,TGTGCCAGCAGCTCGGCGGGGAATTCACCCCTCCACTTT,CASSSAGNSPLHF
TRBV28,TRBJ2-1,.,TRBD1,TGTGCCAGCAGCCCGGACAGGGCCAATGAGCAGTTCTTC,CASSPDRANEQFF
TRBV5-1,TRBJ2-1,once,.,TGCGCCAGCAGCTTCTTGGGCGGTCCCTCCTACAATGAGCAGTTCTTC,CASSFLGGPSYNEQFF
TRBV27,TRBJ1-2,.,.,TGTGCCAGCAGTTTATCGTTCCAGGCCAGTAACTATGGCTACACCTTC,CASSLSFQASNYGYTF
TRBV11-2,TRBJ1-1,.,TRBD1,TGTGCCAGCAGCAAAACAGGGGGTACTATGAACACTGAAGCTTTCTTT,CASSKTGGTMNTEAFF
TRBV28,TRBJ1-1,.,.,TGTGCCAGCAGTCCTACCCGGACCCCATTCTCGGACGCTTTCTTT,CASSPTRTPFSDAFF
TRBV2,TRBJ2-1,.,.,TGTGCCAGCAGTCCCCGTAGTACAGCGACTAGACCCGATGAGCAGTTCTTC,CASSPRSTATRPDEQFF
TRBV5-6,TRBJ1-1,.,TRBD1,TGTGCCAGCAGCGGCCGGGACAGGACGAACACTGAAGCTTTCTTT,CASSGRDRTNTEAFF
TRBV21-1,TRBJ2-7,once,.,TGTGCCAGCAGCCAGGGGGTAGACGAGCAGTACTTC,CASSQGVDEQYF
TRBV11-3,TRBJ2-3,.,TRBD2,TGTGCCAGCAGCTTATCCTCATATAGGACTAGCGGGAGGGATACGCAGTATTTT,CASSLSSYRTSGRDTQYF
TRBV11-3,TRBJ1-1,few,.,TGTGCCAGCAGCTTAGAGGCCGGGTCGGCTGAAGCTTTCTTT,CASSLEAGSAEAFF
TRBV18,TRBJ1-1,.,TRBD1,TGTGCCAGCTCACGCGGGACAGGGGTTACTGAAGCTTTCTTT,CASSRGTGVTEAFF
TRBV4-1,TRBJ2-7,once,TRBD2,TGCGCCAGCAGCCAAGTAGGGGTAGGAGCGGGAGGAAGCTCCTACGAGCAGTACTTC,CASSQVGVGAGGSSYEQYF
TRBV19,TRBJ1-2,.,.,TGTGCCAGTACCGCCCGTCCATGGCGGAACACTAACTATGGCTACACCTTC,CASTARPWRNTNYGYTF
TRBV30,TRBJ2-7,.,.,TGTGCCTGGAGTTGGGGGGCGCCCACCTACGAGCAGTACTTC,CAWSWGAPTYEQYF
TRBV2,TRBJ1-2,.,.,TGTGCCAGCAGTGAAGGTAGAGGACGGATATTTGGCTACACCTTC,CASSEGRGRIFGYTF
TRBV29-1,TRBJ2-1,.,TRBD2,TGCAGCGTTGGGGGACTAGCGGGAGGGGATCTCTACAATGAGCAGTTCTTC,CSVGGLAGGDLYNEQFF
TRBV7-2,TRBJ2-1,.,.,TGTGCCAGCAGCCCTGAGAGATACTACAATGAGCAGTTCTTC,CASSPERYYNEQFF
TRBV4-3,TRBJ2-3,.,.,TGCGCCAGCAGCCAAATGGGGGGAGACTCGGATACGCAGTATTTT,CASSQMGGDSDTQYF
TRBV5-1,TRBJ2-5,.,.,TGCGCCAGCAAAACGACAGGCCAAGAGACCCAGTACTTC,CASKTTGQETQYF
TRBV7-3,TRBJ2-3,.,TRBD1,TGTGCCAGCAGCTGGGACAGTAGCACAGATACGCAGTATTTT,CASSWDSSTDTQYF
TRBV30,TRBJ1-1,.,TRBD1,TGTGCCTGGATTCAGGGGGCGATAGTCACTGAAGCTTTCTTT,CAWIQGAIVTEAFF
TRBV5-6,TRBJ2-2,once,.,TGTGCCAGCAGCTTATTAGCCAGGGATCACAACAGCGGGGAGCTGTTTTTT,CASSLLARDHNSGELFF
TRBV10-3,TRBJ1-4,.,TRBD1,TGTGCCATCAGTGCCTCCCCGGGGATGGGACAGGGGAATGAAAAACTGTTTTTT,CAISASPGMGQGNEKLFF
TRBV4-3,TRBJ2-1,.,.,TGCGCCAGCAGCCAGCAAGGTTCACTATTCTACAATGAGCAGTTCTTC,CASSQQGSLFYNEQFF
TRBV7-9,TRBJ2-5,.,.,TGTGCCAGCAGCTTAGCTTGGTCAGAGACCCAGTACTTC,CASSLAWSETQYF
TRBV27,TRBJ2-2,.,.,TGTGCCAGCAGTTTGCAGGGTTACACCGGGGAGCTGTTTTTT,CASSLQGYTGELFF
TRBV10-3,TRBJ1-1,.,.,TGTGCCATCAGCTCGGACGCGAACACTGAAGCTTTCTTT,CAISSDANTEAFF
TRBV19,TRBJ1-1,.,.,TGTGCCAGTAATGACCCGAGGGCGGTGAACACTGAAGCTTTCTTT,CASNDPRAVNTEAFF
TRBV5-4,TRBJ1-3,.,TRBD1,TGTGCCAGCAGCTTGGGGGGACAGGCCTCTGGAAACACCATATATTTT,CASSLGGQASGNTIYF
TRBV7-9,TRBJ2-7,once,.,TGTGCCAGCAGCACCAGGGGGGGAACCTACGAGCAGTACTTC,CASSTRGGTYEQYF
TRBV6-5,TRBJ2-7,.,.,TGTGCCAGCAGTTACTCTCGGGCCTACGAGCAGTACTTC,CASSYSRAYEQYF